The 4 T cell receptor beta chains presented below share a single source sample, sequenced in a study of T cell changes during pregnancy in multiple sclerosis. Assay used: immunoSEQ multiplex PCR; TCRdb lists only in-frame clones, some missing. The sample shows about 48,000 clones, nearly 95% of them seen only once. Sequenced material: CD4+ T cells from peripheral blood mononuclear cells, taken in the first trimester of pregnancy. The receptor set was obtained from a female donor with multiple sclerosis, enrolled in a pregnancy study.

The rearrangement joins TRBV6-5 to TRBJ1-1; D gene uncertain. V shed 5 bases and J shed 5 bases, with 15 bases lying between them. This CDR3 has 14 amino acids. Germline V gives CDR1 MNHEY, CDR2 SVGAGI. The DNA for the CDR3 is TGTGCCAGCAGTCGCGTTCGTAGGGAGACTGAAGCTTTCTTT. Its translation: CASSRVRRETEAFF.

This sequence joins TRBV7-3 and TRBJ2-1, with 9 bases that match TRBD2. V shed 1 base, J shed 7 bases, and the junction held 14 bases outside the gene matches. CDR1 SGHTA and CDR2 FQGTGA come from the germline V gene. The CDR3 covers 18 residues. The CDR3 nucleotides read TGTGCCAGCAGCTTAAGGGGCGGGGGGGGACTAGGACGAAATGAGCAGTTCTTC. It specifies CASSLRGGGGLGRNEQFF.

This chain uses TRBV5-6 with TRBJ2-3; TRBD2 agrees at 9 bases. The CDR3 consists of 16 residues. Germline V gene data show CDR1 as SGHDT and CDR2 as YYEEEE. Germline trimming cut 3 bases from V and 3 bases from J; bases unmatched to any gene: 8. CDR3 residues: CASSSLGGGATDTQYF. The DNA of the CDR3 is TGTGCCAGCAGCTCTCTAGGCGGGGGGGCAACAGATACGCAGTATTTT.

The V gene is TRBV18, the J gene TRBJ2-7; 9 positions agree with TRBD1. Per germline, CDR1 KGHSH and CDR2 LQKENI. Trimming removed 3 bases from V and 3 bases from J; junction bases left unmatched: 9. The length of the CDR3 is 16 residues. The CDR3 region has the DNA TGTGCCAGCTCACCCCTGGCAACGGGACAGGGCTACGAGCAGTACTTC. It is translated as CASSPLATGQGYEQYF.